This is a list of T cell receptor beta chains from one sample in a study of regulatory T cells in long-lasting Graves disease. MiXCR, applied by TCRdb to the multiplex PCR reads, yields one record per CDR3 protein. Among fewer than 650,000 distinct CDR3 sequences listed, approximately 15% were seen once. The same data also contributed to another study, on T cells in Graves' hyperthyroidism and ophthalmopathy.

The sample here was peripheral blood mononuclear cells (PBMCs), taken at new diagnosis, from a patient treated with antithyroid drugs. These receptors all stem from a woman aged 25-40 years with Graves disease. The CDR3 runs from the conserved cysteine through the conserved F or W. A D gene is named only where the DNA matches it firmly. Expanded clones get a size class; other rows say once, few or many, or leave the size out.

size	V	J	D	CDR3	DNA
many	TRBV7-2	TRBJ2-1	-	CASSETGWGNEQFF	TGTGCCAGCAGCGAGACGGGGTGGGGCAATGAGCAGTTCTTC
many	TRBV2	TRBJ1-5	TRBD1	CASRQPHGTVSFSNQPQHF	TGTGCCAGCAGGCAGCCTCATGGGACAGTCTCGTTTAGCAATCAGCCCCAGCATTTT
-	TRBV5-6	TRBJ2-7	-	CASSFGYGNSYEQYF	TGTGCCAGCAGCTTTGGCTACGGGAACTCCTACGAGCAGTACTTC
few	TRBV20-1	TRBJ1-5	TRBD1	CSARRGVGQRDQPQHF	TGCAGTGCTAGAAGAGGTGTGGGACAGAGGGATCAGCCCCAGCATTTT
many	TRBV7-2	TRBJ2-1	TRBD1	CASSLEVTGYNEQFF	TGTGCCAGCAGCTTAGAGGTGACAGGGTACAATGAGCAGTTCTTC
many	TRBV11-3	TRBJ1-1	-	CASSLGPGGRAFF	TGTGCCAGCAGCTTAGGTCCCGGGGGTCGCGCTTTCTTT
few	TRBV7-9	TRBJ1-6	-	CASSLVPGAPLHF	TGTGCCAGCAGCTTAGTGCCTGGAGCACCCCTCCACTTT
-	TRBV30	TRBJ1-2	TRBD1	CAWAGQGFPNLLNYGYTF	TGTGCCTGGGCCGGACAGGGGTTCCCCAACCTACTAAACTATGGCTACACCTTC
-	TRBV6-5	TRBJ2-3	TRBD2	CASSYLAGVGGTDTQYF	TGTGCCAGCAGTTACCTAGCGGGAGTAGGTGGCACAGATACGCAGTATTTT
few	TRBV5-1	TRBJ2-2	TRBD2	CASNSGTSTGELFF	TGCGCCAGCAACTCCGGGACTAGCACCGGGGAGCTGTTTTTT
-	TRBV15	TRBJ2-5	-	CATSREAGIEGETQYF	TGTGCCACCAGCAGAGAGGCCGGAATAGAAGGGGAGACCCAGTACTTC
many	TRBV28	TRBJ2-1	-	CASSSGSADRNEQFF	TGTGCCAGCAGTTCGGGTAGCGCCGACAGGAATGAGCAGTTCTTC
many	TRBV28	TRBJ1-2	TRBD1	CASVGRGRANYGYTF	TGTGCCAGCGTCGGCAGGGGGCGTGCTAACTATGGCTACACCTTC
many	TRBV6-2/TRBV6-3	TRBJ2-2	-	CASSSDFTGELFF	TGTGCCAGCAGTTCCGACTTCACCGGGGAGCTGTTTTTT
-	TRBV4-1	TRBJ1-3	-	CASSQGGGGVYGNTIYF	TGCGCCAGCAGCCAAGGGGGCGGAGGGGTTTACGGAAACACCATATATTTT
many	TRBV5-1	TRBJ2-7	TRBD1	CASSGGDRRYYEQYF	TGCGCCAGCAGCGGAGGGGACAGGCGATACTACGAGCAGTACTTC
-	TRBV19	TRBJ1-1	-	CASSTRMNTEAFF	TGTGCCAGTAGTACTAGGATGAACACTGAAGCTTTCTTT
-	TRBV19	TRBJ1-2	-	CASSPTVVNGYTF	TGTGCCAGTAGTCCGACAGTTGTTAATGGCTACACCTTC
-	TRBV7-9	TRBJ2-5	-	CASSLIDTKAQETQYF	TGTGCCAGCAGCTTAATCGATACTAAGGCTCAAGAGACCCAGTACTTC
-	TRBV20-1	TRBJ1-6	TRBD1	CSARDRTWDPLHF	TGCAGTGCTAGGGACAGGACTTGGGACCCCCTCCACTTT
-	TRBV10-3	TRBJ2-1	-	CAISEAVSSYNEQFF	TGTGCCATCAGTGAAGCGGTTAGCTCCTACAATGAGCAGTTCTTC
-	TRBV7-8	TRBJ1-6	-	CASSNGQTVDSPLHF	TGTGCCAGCAGCAACGGACAGACTGTGGATTCACCCCTCCACTTT
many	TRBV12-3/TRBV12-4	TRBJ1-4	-	CASSLSPRQRSNEKLFF	TGTGCCAGCAGTTTATCCCCCCGACAGCGTTCTAATGAAAAACTGTTTTTT
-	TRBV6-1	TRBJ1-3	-	CATGSGLSGNTIYF	TGTGCCACTGGCAGTGGGCTCTCGGGAAACACCATATATTTT
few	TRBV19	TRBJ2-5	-	CASSITVAKQETQYF	TGTGCCAGTAGTATAACGGTAGCCAAGCAAGAGACCCAGTACTTC